This T cell receptor beta chain was recovered during a study of blood T cell repertoires in COVID-19. As regards this clone: Distinct nucleotide sequences in the sample also encode this CDR3.

Authors' data handling: The assay estimated nucleated cells by amplifying reference gene primers. Assay: immunoSEQ multiplex PCR; the TCRdb copy retains only in-frame clones and omits some. V, J and clone size were drawn from that table, and D and trimming were deduced from the DNA. The sample carries around 230,000 clones, 70% to 90% recorded once. The germline CDR1 and CDR2 sequences are SEHNR and FQNEAQ (reference sequence). V lost 1 base and J 2 bases, leaving 6 bases between the germline ends. The CDR3 has 14 residues. The chain employs TRBV7-9 and TRBJ1-3; perhaps TRBD1 as D (6 bases). This receptor was obtained from a man aged 30 to 45 who had recovered from COVID-19. Sequencing was performed on peripheral blood. CDR3 in amino acids: CASSLDRAGNTIYF. The CDR3 region has the DNA TGTGCCAGCAGCTTAGACAGGGCTGGAAACACCATATATTTT.